This TCR beta chain originates from a study of radiotherapy plus CTLA-4 blockade in lung cancer. Background on the study: Objective responses were observed in 15% to 20% of patients, and disease control was achieved by roughly 30%. Findings and caveats of the study: Radiotherapy plus ipilimumab was followed by expansion in blood of tumor-derived TCR clones.

Of note for this clone: Its antigen is still unknown.

The repertoire was sequenced with immunoSEQ multiplex PCR; TCRdb's copy has only in-frame clones and lacks some. The table includes about 62,000 clones, about 72% detected once. The CDR3 has 15 residues. Germline V gives CDR1 LGHNA, CDR2 YSLEER. V lost 0 bases and J lost 6; bases outside the gene matches: 5. Ipilimumab CTLA-4 blockade and focal radiation were given to patients with chemo-refractory metastatic non-small-cell lung cancer. This TCR came from a human donor with non-small cell lung cancer who had a complete response to radiotherapy plus ipilimumab. V usage is TRBV4-3 and J usage is TRBJ2-7; TRBD1 aligns across 10 bases. Sample: peripheral blood, taken from a patient treated with radiotherapy plus ipilimumab. The CDR3 is CASSQDGTGVGEQYF. The CDR3 nucleotides are TGCGCCAGCAGCCAAGATGGGACAGGGGTAGGCGAGCAGTACTTC.